One and the same sample provided the 14 T cell receptor beta chains below, sequenced in a study of patients and donors after allogeneic stem cell transplantation (dated by TCRdb to about 2020). Preparation of the library involved RT-PCR. TCRdb names NextSeq 550 as the instrument used. TCRdb reanalyzed the raw reads on its own, using fastp at Q25 for trimming and MiXCR for clone calling, and kept in-frame beta chains. Rows with a matching CDR3 protein are joined into one entry that keeps the most common DNA and genes. The sample table records some 200,000 distinct CDR3 sequences; around two fifths of these occur just once. The ten most abundant clones make up 25% to 35% of the sample. Input material: blood, either unsorted or a sorted T cell fraction (not recorded which). The receptors were sampled from a human donor who was either an allogeneic HSCT recipient or a stem cell or donor lymphocyte infusion donor (not recorded which). It is not recorded whose cells these are; they may come from a transplant donor.

J is TRBJ2-1 and V is TRBV4-1; the match to TRBD2 covers 8 bases. The CDR3 has 17 amino acids. Germline values: CDR1 MGHRA, CDR2 YSYEKL. V shed 1 base and J 4 bases; nucleotides not matched to a gene: 9. The CDR3 DNA reads TGCGCCAGCAGCCAAGGCGACAGCGGGAGTATGTACAATGAGCAGTTCTTC. Its translation: CASSQGDSGSMYNEQFF.

The chain joins TRBV29-1 to TRBJ2-2; 8 bases are a match to TRBD1. J gave up 1 base and V 7 bases, and 2 bases lay outside the gene matches. Germline lookup yields CDR1 SQVTM and CDR2 ANQGSEA. This CDR3 is 13 amino acids long. The CDR3 DNA reads as TGCAGCGCCGGGACAGGGAACACCGGGGAGCTGTTTTTT. Translated, it gives CSAGTGNTGELFF.

The table lists this clonotype with a few counts. The CDR3 DNA reads TGTGCCTGGAGCAGGGGCACGTCTATTGAAGCTTTCTTT. It encodes CAWSRGTSIEAFF. V gene TRBV30 combines with J gene TRBJ1-1; TRBD1 might be the D (6 bases). V was cut by 3 bases and J by 7 bases, with 15 bases left in between. There are 13 residues in the CDR3. CDR1 and CDR2 from the germline V gene are GTSNPN and SVGIG (reference sequence).

This clonotype has more than one count but fewer than ten. V usage is TRBV29-1 and J usage is TRBJ1-2; D is unresolved. This CDR3 has 11 residues. Deletions cut 1 base from V and 7 bases from J, with 7 bases between. Per the germline V gene, CDR1 is SQVTM and CDR2 is ANQGSEA. CDR3: CSVEAPGGYTF. The CDR3 DNA follows: TGCAGCGTTGAAGCACCGGGTGGCTACACCTTC. Drawing the rest from reference TRBV29-1 and TRBJ1-2, the complete variable domain is SAVISQKPSRDICQRGTSLTIQCQVDSQVTMMFWYRQQPGQSLTLIATANQGSEATYESGFVIDKFPISRPNLTFSTLTVSNMSPEDSSIYLCSVEAPGGYTFGSGTRLTVV.

The chain combines TRBV6-5 with TRBJ2-1; 7 bases match TRBD1. The CDR3 sequence is 16 residues long. CDR1 and CDR2 (germline): MNHEY, SVGAGI. J was trimmed by 2 bases and V by 0 bases; bases with no gene match: 4. CDR3 nucleotides: TGTGCCAGCAGTTACTCGCGGCAGGGGGCCTACAATGAGCAGTTCTTC. Its translation is CASSYSRQGAYNEQFF.

The CDR3 coding sequence is TGTGCCAGCAGCGTAGCTAACAGGGGCCCCCTTAATGAAAAACTGTTTTTT. Its protein product is CASSVANRGPLNEKLFF. The V and J genes are TRBV9 and TRBJ1-4; 7 positions agree with TRBD1. V lost 0 bases to trimming and J lost 4 bases; unmatched junction nucleotides: 9. The CDR3 has 17 residues. CDR1 is SGDLS and CDR2 is YYNGEE in the germline V gene.

The chain's CDR3 is CSARAGAPTDTQYF. In DNA form, the CDR3 reads TGCAGTGCTAGAGCGGGGGCCCCCACAGATACGCAGTATTTT. This chain uses TRBV20-1 with TRBJ2-3; the D gene could be TRBD1 or TRBD2 (6 bases each). Germline V gives CDR1 DFQATT, CDR2 SNEGSKA (reference sequence). V shed 1 base and J shed 2 bases, with 10 bases lying between them. The CDR3 extends over 14 amino acids.

The V and J genes are TRBV20-1 and TRBJ1-2; D is uncertain. Trimming cost V 4 bases and J 6 bases, with 18 bases left between them. Per germline, CDR1 DFQATT and CDR2 SNEGSKA (reference sequence). This CDR3 has 14 amino acids. For the CDR3, the DNA is TGCAGTGCTATGGATAACAGAGCGGGTGATGGCTACACCTTC. Encoded protein: CSAMDNRAGDGYTF.

This clonotype was observed a few times. V usage is TRBV5-1 and J usage is TRBJ1-5; D is possibly TRBD1 (5 bases). This CDR3 contains 14 residues. Per germline, CDR1 SGHRS and CDR2 YFSETQ. Trimming shortened V by 2 bases and J by 7 bases, and 13 bases separated the two germline ends. CDR3 nucleotides: TGCGCCAGCAGCTTAGAGGGGTTGACGCAGCCCCAGCATTTT. As protein: CASSLEGLTQPQHF.

The chain's CDR3 is CASSWAAAGTEAFF. DNA for the CDR3: TGTGCCAGCAGTTGGGCGGCTGCAGGGACTGAAGCTTTCTTT. The chain combines TRBV12-3 or TRBV12-4 with TRBJ1-1, with D tentatively TRBD1 (5 bases). V dropped 4 bases and J dropped 5 bases, with 14 bases sitting between them. There are 14 residues in the CDR3.

V usage is TRBV6-5 and J usage is TRBJ2-5, with TRBD2 identical over 8 bases. In germline, CDR1 is MNHEY, CDR2 SVGAGI. This CDR3 has 15 residues. V shed 2 bases and J 4 bases; nucleotides not matched to a gene: 6. The CDR3 here is CASSYERERGETQYF. CDR3 DNA sequence: TGTGCCAGCAGTTACGAGCGGGAGAGAGGAGAGACCCAGTACTTC.

The table lists this clonotype with a few counts. J is TRBJ1-5 and V is TRBV5-6; TRBD1 might be the D (5 bases). The V end was cut by 0 bases, the J end by 4 bases, with 8 bases between. The germline gives CDR1 SGHDT, CDR2 YYEEEE. The CDR3 sequence is 14 residues long. CDR3 bases: TGTGCCAGCAGCTTGGCAGGGCGGAATCAGCCCCAGCATTTT. Translated, it gives CASSLAGRNQPQHF. The full variable domain, rest sourced from reference TRBV5-6 and TRBJ1-5, is DAGVTQSPTHLIKTRGQQVTLRCSPKSGHDTVSWYQQALGQGPQFIFQYYEEEERQRGNFPDRFSGHQFPNYSSELNVNALLLGDSALYLCASSLAGRNQPQHFGDGTRLSIL.

This clonotype occurred a few times. The rearrangement links TRBV20-1 to TRBJ1-5; weak D call: TRBD1 (6 bases). CDR1 DFQATT and CDR2 SNEGSKA come from the germline V gene (reference sequence). V dropped 6 bases and J dropped 0 bases, with 12 bases sitting between them. The CDR3 consists of 14 residues. DNA for the CDR3: TGCAGTGCCCCGGACAGCAATAGCAATCAGCCCCAGCATTTT. This gives the protein CSAPDSNSNQPQHF.

The chain couples TRBV3-2 to TRBJ2-3; the D call TRBD2 from the table was never checked on the DNA. TRBV3-2 is noted as a pseudogene. CDR3 length equals 15 residues. CDR3 loop: CASSLRLARPDTQYF. In DNA, the CDR3 is TGTGCCAGCAGCCTTCGACTAGCCCGGCCGGATACGCAGTATTTT.